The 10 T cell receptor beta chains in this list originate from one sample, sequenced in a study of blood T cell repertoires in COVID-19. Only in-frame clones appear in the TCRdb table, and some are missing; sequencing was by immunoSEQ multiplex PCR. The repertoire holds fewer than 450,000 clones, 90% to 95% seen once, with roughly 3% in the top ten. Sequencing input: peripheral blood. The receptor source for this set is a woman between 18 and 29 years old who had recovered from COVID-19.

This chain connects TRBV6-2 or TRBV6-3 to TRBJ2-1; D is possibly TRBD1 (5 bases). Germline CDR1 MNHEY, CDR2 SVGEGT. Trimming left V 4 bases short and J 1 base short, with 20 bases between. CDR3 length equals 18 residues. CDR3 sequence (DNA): TGTGCCAGCAGTTCTTTGGGTGTTCAGGGCCTTTCCTACAATGAGCAGTTCTTC. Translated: CASSSLGVQGLSYNEQFF.

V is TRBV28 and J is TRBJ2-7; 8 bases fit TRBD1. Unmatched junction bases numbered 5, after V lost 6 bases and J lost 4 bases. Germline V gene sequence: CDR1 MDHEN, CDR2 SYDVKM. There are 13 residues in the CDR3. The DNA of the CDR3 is TGTGCCAGCAGCCTCCGGACAGGGTACGAGCAGTACGTC. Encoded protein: CASSLRTGYEQYV.

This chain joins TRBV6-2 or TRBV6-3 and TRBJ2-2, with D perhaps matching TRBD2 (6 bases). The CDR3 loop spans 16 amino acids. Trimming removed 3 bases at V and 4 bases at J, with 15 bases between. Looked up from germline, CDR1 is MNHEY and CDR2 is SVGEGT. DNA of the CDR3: TGTGCCAGCAGTTATATGGAGGGCTCGGGCACCGGGGAGCTGTTTTTT. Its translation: CASSYMEGSGTGELFF.

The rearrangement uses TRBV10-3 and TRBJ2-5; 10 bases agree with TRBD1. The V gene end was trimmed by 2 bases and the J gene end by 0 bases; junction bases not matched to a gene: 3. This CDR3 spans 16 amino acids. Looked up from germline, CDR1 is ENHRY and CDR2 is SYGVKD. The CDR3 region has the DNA TGTGCCATCAGTGAGGCCGGGACAGGGGACCAAGAGACCCAGTACTTC. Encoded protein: CAISEAGTGDQETQYF.

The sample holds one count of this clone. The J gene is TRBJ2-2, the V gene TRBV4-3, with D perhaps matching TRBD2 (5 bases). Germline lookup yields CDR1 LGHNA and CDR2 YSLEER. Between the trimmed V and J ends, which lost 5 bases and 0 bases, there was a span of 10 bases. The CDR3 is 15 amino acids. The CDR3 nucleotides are TGCGCCAGCAGCTTAGGGAGAACGAACACCGGGGAGCTGTTTTTT. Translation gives CASSLGRTNTGELFF.

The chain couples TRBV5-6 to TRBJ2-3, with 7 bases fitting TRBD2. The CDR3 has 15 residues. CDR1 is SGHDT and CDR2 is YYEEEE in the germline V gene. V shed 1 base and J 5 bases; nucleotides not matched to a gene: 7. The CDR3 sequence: CASSLISGGGDTQYF. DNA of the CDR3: TGTGCCAGCAGCTTGATATCGGGCGGGGGAGATACGCAGTATTTT.

The chain's CDR3 is CASSEGSWAGQPQHF. CDR3 coding DNA: TGTGCCAGCAGTGAAGGGTCATGGGCGGGCCAGCCCCAGCATTTT. The chain uses TRBV6-1 and TRBJ1-5; unclear D gene. Trimming took 1 base from V and 7 from J, leaving 14 bases between them. Germline V gene lookup returns CDR1 MNHNS and CDR2 SASEGT. This CDR3 region has 15 residues.

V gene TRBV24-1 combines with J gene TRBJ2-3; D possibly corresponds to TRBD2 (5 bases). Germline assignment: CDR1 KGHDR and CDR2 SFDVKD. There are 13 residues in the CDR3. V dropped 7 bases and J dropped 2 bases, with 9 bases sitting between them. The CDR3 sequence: CATRAGNTDTQYF. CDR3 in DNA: TGTGCCACCAGGGCGGGTAACACAGATACGCAGTATTTT.

CDR3 loop: CATSDHTGTGGPDTQYF. CDR3 in DNA: TGTGCCACCAGTGATCACACCGGGACAGGGGGACCAGATACGCAGTATTTT. This chain connects TRBV24-1 to TRBJ2-3, with 11 bases identical to TRBD1. V lost 3 bases and J lost 4; bases outside the gene matches: 8. This CDR3 spans 17 amino acids. CDR1 and CDR2 (germline): KGHDR, SFDVKD.

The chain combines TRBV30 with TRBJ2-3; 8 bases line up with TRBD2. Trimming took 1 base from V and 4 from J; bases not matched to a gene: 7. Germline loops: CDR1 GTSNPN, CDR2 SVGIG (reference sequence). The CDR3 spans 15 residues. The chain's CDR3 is CAWSGLASGADTQYF. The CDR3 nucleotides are TGTGCCTGGAGTGGACTAGCGTCGGGGGCAGATACGCAGTATTTT. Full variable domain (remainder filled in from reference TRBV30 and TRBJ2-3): SQTIHQWPATLVQPVGSPLSLECTVEGTSNPNLYWYRQAAGRGLQLLFYSVGIGQISSEVPQNLSASRPQDRQFILSSKKLLLSDSGFYLCAWSGLASGADTQYFGPGTRLTVL.